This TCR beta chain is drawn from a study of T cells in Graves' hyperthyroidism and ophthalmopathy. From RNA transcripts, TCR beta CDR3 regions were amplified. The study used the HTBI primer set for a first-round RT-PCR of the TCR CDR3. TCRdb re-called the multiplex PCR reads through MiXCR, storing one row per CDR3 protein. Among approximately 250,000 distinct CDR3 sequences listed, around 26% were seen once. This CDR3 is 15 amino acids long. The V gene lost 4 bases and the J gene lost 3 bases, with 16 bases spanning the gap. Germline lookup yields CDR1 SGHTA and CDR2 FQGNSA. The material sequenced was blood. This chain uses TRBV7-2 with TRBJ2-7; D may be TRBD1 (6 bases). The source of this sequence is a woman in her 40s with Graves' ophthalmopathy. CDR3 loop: CASSSDPGQSYEQYF. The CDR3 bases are TGTGCCAGCAGCTCCGACCCTGGACAGAGCTACGAGCAGTACTTC.